This T cell receptor (beta chain) was observed in a study of blood T cell repertoires in COVID-19. Overall study: Material from acute and convalescent COVID-19 was sourced from the United States, Italy and Spain. The cDNA or gDNA used as material had been derived from T cells, B-cell-depleted T cells, or PBMCs.

In Seattle, patients joined the study during active infection and were tracked longitudinally. CDR1 is MRHNA, CDR2 SNTAGT, per germline. V was cut by 5 bases and J by 7 bases, with 14 bases left in between. The CDR3 is 14 amino acids. In the authors' workflow: Cell counts per sample came from amplifying reference gene primers. Method: immunoSEQ multiplex PCR; TCRdb's copy keeps in-frame clones and lacks some. The D gene and trimming were derived from the DNA, and the V and J assignments and clone size from that table. The sample holds approximately 100,000 clones; 80% to 90% are singletons and the top ten take roughly 4.2%.

This clonotype originated in a human donor with COVID-19, enrolled during active disease. The donor label of this sample is uncertain. The chain couples TRBV6-4 to TRBJ1-4; D perhaps matches TRBD1 (6 bases). The sequenced sample consisted of peripheral blood. The CDR3 spells CASSNTGTGEKLFF. Here the CDR3 DNA reads TGTGCCAGCAGTAACACAGGGACCGGTGAAAAACTGTTTTTT.